A selection of T cell receptor beta chains follows, all from one sample in a study of technical replicates of blood from several donors. TCRdb keeps only in-frame clones here, not all; method: immunoSEQ multiplex PCR. The data hold tens of thousands of clones, with around 96% observed a single time. The sequencing sample was made of T cells isolated from PBMCs. The receptors derive from a human donor in good health. Both conserved end residues are part of each CDR3. A D gene is named only where the DNA matches it firmly. Part of the rows lack a size; the others show once, few, many or a class for expanded clones.

CDR3nt	CDR3aa	v_gene	d_gene	abundance	j_gene
TGCGCCAGCAGCGGAACGAGCGGGAGGAATTACAATGAGCAGTTCTTC	CASSGTSGRNYNEQFF	TRBV5-1	TRBD2	-	TRBJ2-1
TGTGCTAGTGGTTTGGGAGGGCAGAGCTACGAGCAGTACTTC	CASGLGGQSYEQYF	TRBV12-5	-	-	TRBJ2-7
TGCGCCAGCATCCAGGCCTACGAGCAGTACTTC	CASIQAYEQYF	TRBV10-2	-	-	TRBJ2-7
TGTGCCAGTAGCTCGGGACACAATAATGAAAAACTGTTTTTT	CASSSGHNNEKLFF	TRBV19	-	-	TRBJ1-4
TGCGCCAGCAGCTTGAACAGGGGGTATGGCTACACCTTC	CASSLNRGYGYTF	TRBV5-1	TRBD1	-	TRBJ1-2
TGTGCCAGCAGCTTGGGTCAGGAAGAGCAGTACTTC	CASSLGQEEQYF	TRBV7-8	-	-	TRBJ2-7
TGCAGCGTTGTGTTTCCACAGGGGGTAGGCTACGAGCAGTACTTC	CSVVFPQGVGYEQYF	TRBV29-1	TRBD1	-	TRBJ2-7
TGTGCCAGCAGATCGACAGATAACTATGGCTACACCTTC	CASRSTDNYGYTF	TRBV6-1	-	-	TRBJ1-2
TGTGCCAGCATTATAGCGGGAGAGGTGAAAAATGAGCAGTTCTTC	CASIIAGEVKNEQFF	TRBV13	TRBD2	once	TRBJ2-1
TGCGCCAGCAGCCAAGATCCGGCGGGAGGGTACAATGAGCAGTTCTTC	CASSQDPAGGYNEQFF	TRBV4-3	TRBD2	-	TRBJ2-1
TGTGCCAGCAGCCCAGCCGGGACAGTAACCTATGGCTACACCTTC	CASSPAGTVTYGYTF	TRBV5-5	TRBD1	once	TRBJ1-2
TGTGCCAGCAGTGGATACGAGACAGGGAATGGCTACACCTTC	CASSGYETGNGYTF	TRBV6-1	TRBD1	-	TRBJ1-2
TGTGCCAGCAGCGTTGCAGGCCTTGCGTCCTACGAGCAGTACTTC	CASSVAGLASYEQYF	TRBV9	-	-	TRBJ2-7
TGCGCCAGCAGCTCACAGGGGAACTATGGCTACACCTTC	CASSSQGNYGYTF	TRBV5-1	TRBD1	-	TRBJ1-2
TGCGCCAGCAGTGACCAAGCGGGGAGTATCGACGAGCAGTACTTC	CASSDQAGSIDEQYF	TRBV10-1	TRBD2	-	TRBJ2-7
TGTGCCAGCACGTATCAGTCGAACACTGAAGCTTTCTTT	CASTYQSNTEAFF	TRBV6-5	-	-	TRBJ1-1
TGTGCCACCAGCAGACCAGACAGTTATCTACGCCAGCCCCAGCATTTT	CATSRPDSYLRQPQHF	TRBV15	-	-	TRBJ1-5
TGTGCCAGCAGTCCAGGGTTTGGCAAAAACATTCAGTACTTC	CASSPGFGKNIQYF	TRBV28	-	-	TRBJ2-4
TGCGCCAGCAGCTTGGAAGGGGGCGCTTCCTACGAGCAGTACTTC	CASSLEGGASYEQYF	TRBV5-1	TRBD1	-	TRBJ2-7
TGCAGCGTTGAAGATGGACTGTTCGAAGATACGCAGTATTTT	CSVEDGLFEDTQYF	TRBV29-1	-	-	TRBJ2-3
TGTGCCAGCAGTCTCGGGACAGGGGGCGAAAAACTGTTTTTT	CASSLGTGGEKLFF	TRBV6-1	TRBD1	-	TRBJ1-4
TGTGCCATCAGTGAGGACAGGGGAGGCAATGAAAAACTGTTTTTT	CAISEDRGGNEKLFF	TRBV10-3	TRBD1	-	TRBJ1-4